Listed below are T cell receptor beta chains from one sample, sequenced in a study of OX40 agonist ivuxolimab in advanced cancers. The protocol was immunoSEQ multiplex PCR, while the TCRdb copy is restricted to in-frame clones and leaves out a portion. Found here are 80,000 to 100,000 clones, around nine tenths of them singletons; the top ten hold roughly 0.84%. The sequences come from CD4+ or CD8+ T cells sorted from blood, collected in a trial of the OX40 agonist ivuxolimab. The receptors here all came from an adult with an advanced solid tumor such as melanoma, head and neck, liver or kidney cancer. CDR3s include the opening cysteine and the closing phenylalanine or tryptophan. Fields, in order: J gene, V gene, clone size, D gene, CDR3 protein, CDR3 DNA. D genes are given only for firm matches. The size field is filled for only some rows; it gives once, few, many or a size class.

>TRBJ2-3|TRBV5-1|-|-
CASSLGDRALDTQYF
TGCGCCAGCAGCTTGGGGGATCGGGCACTAGATACGCAGTATTTT
>TRBJ2-2|TRBV21-1|-|-
CASPAPGGYNTGELFF
TGTGCCAGCCCCGCCCCGGGGGGGTACAACACCGGGGAGCTGTTTTTT
>TRBJ1-1|TRBV7-8|-|-
CASSLGTVDTEAFF
TGTGCCAGCAGCTTAGGCACTGTTGACACTGAAGCTTTCTTT
>TRBJ2-3|TRBV6-1|-|-
CASLLVNTDTQYF
TGTGCCAGCTTATTAGTCAACACAGATACGCAGTATTTT
>TRBJ1-6|TRBV28|-|-
CASNSIGGSIPLHF
TGTGCCAGCAACTCGATCGGGGGCAGTATCCCCCTCCACTTT
>TRBJ2-7|TRBV4-3|once|-
CASSQGYRDSYEQYF
TGCGCCAGCAGCCAAGGGTACAGGGATTCCTACGAGCAGTACTTC
>TRBJ1-1|TRBV29-1|-|-
CSVDAPGALNTEAFF
TGCAGCGTGGACGCTCCAGGGGCCCTGAACACTGAAGCTTTCTTT
>TRBJ1-3|TRBV10-1|-|TRBD1
CASPDRGLGNTIYF
TGCGCCAGTCCGGACAGGGGGCTTGGGAACACCATATATTTT
>TRBJ2-1|TRBV5-4|-|TRBD2
CASSPGGLAGDEQFF
TGTGCCAGCAGCCCAGGGGGCCTAGCGGGGGATGAGCAGTTCTTC
>TRBJ1-2|TRBV9|-|-
CASSPDSYGYTF
TGTGCCAGCAGCCCAGACAGCTATGGCTACACCTTC
>TRBJ2-6|TRBV27|-|-
CASSRAESGANVLTF
TGTGCCAGCAGTCGCGCAGAATCCGGGGCCAACGTCCTGACTTTC
>TRBJ2-3|TRBV27|-|TRBD2
CASSFSGDGTDTQYF
TGTGCCAGCAGTTTTAGCGGGGATGGGACAGATACGCAGTATTTT
>TRBJ1-5|TRBV27|-|-
CASKSQQVGYQPQHF
TGTGCCAGCAAGAGCCAACAGGTAGGATATCAGCCCCAGCATTTT
>TRBJ1-1|TRBV12-1|-|-
CASSGRGDTEAFF
TGTGCCAGCAGTGGCAGGGGCGACACTGAAGCTTTCTTT
>TRBJ1-5|TRBV14|-|-
CASSHRGNNQPQHF
TGTGCCAGCAGCCACCGGGGGAACAATCAGCCCCAGCATTTT
>TRBJ1-4|TRBV5-5|-|-
CASSLLGESNEKLFF
TGTGCCAGCAGCTTGCTGGGGGAAAGTAATGAAAAACTGTTTTTT
>TRBJ1-5|TRBV10-3|few|-
CAISESEGGPQHF
TGTGCCATCAGTGAGTCAGAAGGGGGACCCCAGCATTTT
>TRBJ2-3|TRBV19|-|-
CASSPQGTDTQYF
TGTGCCAGTAGTCCGCAGGGAACAGATACGCAGTATTTT
>TRBJ1-2|TRBV28|-|-
CASSPSWTANYGYTF
TGTGCCAGCAGTCCCTCCTGGACAGCCAACTATGGCTACACCTTC
>TRBJ2-7|TRBV18|once|-
CASSPLGPEQYF
TGTGCCAGCTCACCACTAGGACCTGAGCAGTACTTC
>TRBJ2-4|TRBV18|-|-
CASSPGGALKNIQYF
TGTGCCAGCTCACCCGGAGGGGCTCTGAAAAACATTCAGTACTTC
>TRBJ2-3|TRBV5-1|-|-
CASSSGRGQGADTQYF
TGCGCCAGCAGCTCGGGGAGGGGGCAAGGGGCAGATACGCAGTATTTT
>TRBJ1-5|TRBV25-1|once|-
CASSRLGSNQPQHF
TGTGCCAGCAGTCGCCTCGGGAGCAATCAGCCCCAGCATTTT
>TRBJ2-5|TRBV6-1|-|TRBD1
CASSDPGGTGRQTQYF
TGTGCCAGCAGTGACCCGGGTGGGACAGGGCGGCAGACCCAGTACTTC
>TRBJ1-3|TRBV7-2|-|-
CASSSTGAGNTIYF
TGTGCCAGCAGCTCCACCGGGGCTGGAAACACCATATATTTT
>TRBJ1-2|TRBV5-4|-|TRBD1
CASSSIIPGQGAYGYTF
TGTGCCAGCAGTTCCATTATCCCGGGACAGGGGGCATATGGCTACACCTTC
>TRBJ2-3|TRBV6-5|-|-
CASGGSTDTQYF
TGTGCCAGCGGGGGGAGCACAGATACGCAGTATTTT